This T cell receptor (beta chain) appears in the sequencing data of a study of molecular identifiers for immune sequencing clone quantification. Study-wide context: Five portions were made in replicates from RNA of approximately 22,000 or 94,000 naive CD8 cells, and four underwent sequencing.

This clonotype was counted only a few times. TCRdb itself ran the PCR reads through MiXCR, one entry per CDR3 protein. Of about 320,000 distinct CDR3 sequences listed, about 22% are singletons. The CDR3 runs 15 residues. The germline CDR1 and CDR2 sequences are DFQATT and SNEGSKA (reference sequence). V was cut by 0 bases and J by 3 bases, with 15 bases left in between. This sequence originates from a human donor in good health. Some libraries in this study had Jurkat cell RNA spiked in. V usage is TRBV20-1 and J usage is TRBJ2-7; D unclear. Specimen: naive CD8+ T cells from blood, with Jurkat cell RNA spiked in. Subset given: FACS-sorted CD8+CD4-CCR7+CD45RA+ naive T cells. The CDR3 nucleotides read TGCAGTGCTAGAGATGGGGTTCGGCCCATCTACGAGCAGTACTTC. Protein: CSARDGVRPIYEQYF.